The 26 T cell receptor beta chains below were found in one sample sequenced in a study of identical twins. TCRdb re-called the 5' RACE reads with MiXCR, one entry per CDR3 protein. This table has about 500,000 distinct CDR3 sequences, 14% appearing once. The same sample was also used in a study of yellow fever vaccine responses in identical twins.

Sample: CD4+ T cells sorted from blood. All receptors come from a woman between 18 and 29 years old in good health.

This clonotype was observed a few times. The chain links TRBV10-2 to TRBJ2-1; no firm D call. The CDR3 spans 12 residues. Germline-derived CDR1 and CDR2 are WSHSY and SAAADI. Trimming left V 3 bases short and J 3 bases short, with 3 bases between. The CDR3 DNA follows: TGCGCCAGCAGTGAAGGCTACAATGAGCAGTTCTTC. It yields the protein CASSEGYNEQFF.

This chain joins TRBV19 and TRBJ2-7; D is uncertain. This CDR3 contains 15 residues. The V and J ends lost 6 bases and 0 bases respectively, with 15 bases between them. Germline values: CDR1 LNHDA, CDR2 SQIVND (reference sequence). CDR3: CASRISHPGSYEQYF. As DNA, the CDR3 is TGTGCCAGTAGAATCAGTCACCCTGGCTCCTACGAGCAGTACTTC.

The V gene is TRBV2, the J gene TRBJ2-1, with a weak D call TRBD2 (6 bases). Trimming took 3 bases from V and 0 from J, leaving 12 bases between them. The CDR3 contains 16 residues. Germline V CDR1 and CDR2: SNHLY, FYNNEI. This CDR3 reads CASSDQGGDSYNEQFF. The CDR3 DNA reads as TGTGCCAGCAGTGATCAGGGCGGGGACTCCTACAATGAGCAGTTCTTC.

This clonotype was recorded a few times. The J gene is TRBJ2-2, the V gene TRBV2; TRBD1 matches at 8 bases. V shed 1 base, J shed 5 bases, and the junction held 3 bases outside the gene matches. This CDR3 region has 15 residues. Germline lookup yields CDR1 SNHLY and CDR2 FYNNEI. CDR3 loop: CASSEEQGATGELFF. The DNA of the CDR3 is TGTGCCAGCAGTGAAGAGCAGGGGGCTACCGGGGAGCTGTTTTTT. The whole variable domain, remainder taken from reference TRBV2 and TRBJ2-2, is EPEVTQTPSHQVTQMGQEVILRCVPISNHLYFYWYRQILGQKVEFLVSFYNNEISEKSEIFDDQFSVERPDGSNFTLKIRSTKLEDSAMYFCASSEEQGATGELFFGEGSRLTVL.

This clonotype was counted at least ten times. J is TRBJ2-7 and V is TRBV29-1, with 9 bases lining up with TRBD1. Germline V lookup: CDR1 SQVTM, CDR2 ANQGSEA. Trimming cost V 4 bases and J 4 bases; bases outside gene matches: 8. The CDR3 length is 14 residues. CDR3 nucleotides: TGCAGCGTTGGATCGGGACAGGGAAAGTACGAGCAGTACTTC. This encodes CSVGSGQGKYEQYF.

This clonotype has a count of ten or more. This rearrangement joins TRBV4-3 to TRBJ2-1; D uncertain. Trimming took off 0 bases at V and 9 bases at J, with 18 bases between the two ends. Germline V gene sequence: CDR1 LGHNA, CDR2 YSLEER. This CDR3 comprises 16 residues. CDR3 in amino acids: CASSQDQAHPYGEQFF. The CDR3 region has the DNA TGCGCCAGCAGCCAAGATCAAGCGCACCCTTACGGTGAGCAGTTCTTC.

V and J are TRBV2 and TRBJ2-3; D is possibly TRBD2 (5 bases). Germline loops: CDR1 SNHLY, CDR2 FYNNEI. Trimming left V 8 bases short and J 2 bases short, with 14 bases between. The length of the CDR3 is 14 residues. In nucleotides, the CDR3 is TGTGCCAGCCTTACGGGGAAGGCCACAGATACGCAGTATTTT. Translating gives CASLTGKATDTQYF. Using reference TRBV2 and TRBJ2-3 for the parts outside the CDR3, the full variable domain is EPEVTQTPSHQVTQMGQEVILRCVPISNHLYFYWYRQILGQKVEFLVSFYNNEISEKSEIFDDQFSVERPDGSNFTLKIRSTKLEDSAMYFCASLTGKATDTQYFGPGTRLTVL.

This clonotype was recorded many times. The chain uses TRBV28 and TRBJ2-3; 13 bases are a match to TRBD2. From germline, CDR1 is MDHEN and CDR2 SYDVKM. With 2 bases clipped from V and 3 bases from J, the junction kept 5 bases outside the gene matches. The CDR3 totals 17 residues. CDR3 residues: CASSLRGLAGATDTQYF. The CDR3 DNA follows: TGTGCCAGCAGTTTACGCGGACTAGCGGGGGCTACAGATACGCAGTATTTT.

The chain employs TRBV29-1 and TRBJ2-3; D not resolved. V lost 2 bases, J lost 6 bases, and 12 bases lay in between. Germline CDR1 SQVTM, CDR2 ANQGSEA. CDR3 size: 13 residues. CDR3 nucleotides: TGCAGCGTTGAAAAGGGCCGGCCGGATACGCAGTATTTT. It translates to CSVEKGRPDTQYF.

This clonotype was observed a handful of times. The V gene is TRBV11-1, the J gene TRBJ2-1, with 10 positions matching TRBD2. V gave up 7 bases and J gave up 0 bases; unmatched junction bases: 6. The CDR3 length is 16 residues. CDR1 SGHAT and CDR2 FQDESV come from the germline V gene (reference sequence). DNA for the CDR3: TGTGCCAGCACCCGAGCGGGAGGGGGCTCCTACAATGAGCAGTTCTTC. This gives the protein CASTRAGGGSYNEQFF.

A few counts support this clonotype. Sequence at one end of the junction differs from germline and may be a read error. The chain recombines TRBV29-1 with TRBJ2-5; perhaps D is TRBD1 or TRBD2 (5 bases each). The germline gives CDR1 SQVTM, CDR2 ANQGSEA. The CDR3 is 12 residues long. In DNA form, the CDR3 reads TGCAGCGTTGATCGGGACCAAAAGACCCAGTACTTC. Encoded protein: CSVDRDQKTQYF.

This clonotype was observed a handful of times. The chain recombines TRBV30 with TRBJ1-5; D remains ambiguous. Germline V gene data show CDR1 as GTSNPN and CDR2 as SVGIG (reference sequence). V was clipped by 0 bases and J by 6 bases, with 6 bases between them. This CDR3 region has 12 residues. The CDR3 loop is CAWSVHSQPQHF. In nucleotides, the CDR3 is TGTGCCTGGAGTGTACACTCTCAGCCCCAGCATTTT.

The chain recombines TRBV7-2 with TRBJ2-1; 9 positions match TRBD2. Germline V CDR1 and CDR2: SGHTA, FQGNSA. V trimming: 2 bases; J trimming: 7 bases; junction bases outside the gene matches: 9. The CDR3 consists of 16 residues. CDR3 bases: TGTGCCAGCAGCTTAATGGTGACGCTAGCGGGGAATGAGCAGTTCTTC. This encodes CASSLMVTLAGNEQFF. Full variable domain (rest looked up from reference TRBV7-2 and TRBJ2-1): GAGVSQSPSNKVTEKGKDVELRCDPISGHTALYWYRQSLGQGLEFLIYFQGNSAPDKSGLPSDRFSAERTGGSVSTLTIQRTQQEDSAVYLCASSLMVTLAGNEQFFGPGTRLTVL.

The V call is TRBV29-1, the J call TRBJ2-1, with D maybe TRBD2 (6 bases). Trimming removed 6 bases from V and 9 bases from J, with 18 bases in between. Per the germline V gene, CDR1 is SQVTM and CDR2 is ANQGSEA. There are 13 residues in the CDR3. DNA for the CDR3: TGCAGCGTCTCTGCCCCGGGGAGGAGTGAGCAGTTCTTC. Translated: CSVSAPGRSEQFF.

The V gene is TRBV28, the J gene TRBJ2-5; D remains unclear. Germline values: CDR1 MDHEN, CDR2 SYDVKM. The CDR3 runs to 14 residues. Trimming shortened V by 4 bases and J by 5 bases, and 14 bases separated the two germline ends. The CDR3 region is CASSSVGWQETQYF. CDR3 coding DNA: TGTGCCAGCAGTTCGGTGGGCTGGCAGGAGACCCAGTACTTC. The full variable domain, completed using reference TRBV28 and TRBJ2-5, is DVKVTQSSRYLVKRTGEKVFLECVQDMDHENMFWYRQDPGLGLRLIYFSYDVKMKEKGDIPEGYSVSREKKERFSLILESASTNQTSMYLCASSSVGWQETQYFGPGTRLLVL.

The chain recombines TRBV7-8 with TRBJ2-5; D remains ambiguous. Germline CDR1 and CDR2: SGHVS and FQNEAQ. V was cut by 4 bases and J by 2 bases, with 14 bases left in between. This CDR3 is 15 amino acids long. This chain's CDR3 is CASSYLGRSQETQYF. CDR3 in DNA: TGTGCCAGCAGCTACCTCGGGCGGTCTCAAGAGACCCAGTACTTC.

The chain's CDR3 is CATSGGTGTDTQYF. CDR3 coding DNA: TGTGCCACCAGTGGGGGGACAGGGACAGATACGCAGTATTTT. V and J are TRBV24-1 and TRBJ2-3; the match to TRBD1 covers 9 bases. This CDR3 region has 14 residues. Germline V gene data show CDR1 as KGHDR and CDR2 as SFDVKD. The V and J ends lost 5 bases and 3 bases, in that order; junction bases with no gene match: 2.

This clonotype turned up a few times. V gene TRBV11-2 combines with J gene TRBJ2-7; 7 bases align to TRBD1. CDR1 and CDR2 from the germline V gene are SGHAT and FQNNGV. This CDR3 region has 14 residues. Unmatched junction bases numbered 6, after V lost 5 bases and J lost 2 bases. The CDR3 DNA reads as TGTGCCAGCAGCCAACCGGGACAGCCCTACGAGCAGTACTTC. Translating it yields CASSQPGQPYEQYF.

This clonotype was counted a few times. This chain links TRBV7-2 with TRBJ2-3; D perhaps matches TRBD2 (6 bases). Germline CDR1 reads SGHTA; CDR2 reads FQGNSA. V dropped 4 bases and J dropped 2 bases, with 16 bases sitting between them. The CDR3 is 16 amino acids. The CDR3 nucleotides read TGTGCCAGCAGCTCGGGACTTCCTCCCCTCACAGATACGCAGTATTTT. It codes for CASSSGLPPLTDTQYF.

This clonotype has at least ten counts. This chain connects TRBV28 to TRBJ1-5; TRBD1 matches at 7 bases. The CDR3 loop spans 13 amino acids. Per germline, CDR1 MDHEN and CDR2 SYDVKM. J lost 3 bases, V lost 8 bases, and 4 bases had no gene match. The CDR3 coding sequence is TGTGCCAGCGGGGGACAGTTCAATCAGCCCCAGCATTTT. It encodes CASGGQFNQPQHF.

This clonotype was picked up many times. CDR3 residues: CASSKSYEQYF. The CDR3 region has the DNA TGTGCCAGCAGTAAATCGTACGAGCAGTACTTC. V usage is TRBV6-2 or TRBV6-3 and J usage is TRBJ2-7; D not certain. Germline V CDR1 and CDR2: MNHEY, SVGEGT. The CDR3 runs to 11 residues. V dropped 5 bases and J dropped 4 bases, with 6 bases sitting between them.

The gene calls are TRBV5-1 and TRBJ2-3, with 8 bases matching TRBD2. Germline CDR1 reads SGHRS; CDR2 reads YFSETQ. This CDR3 is built from 16 residues. The V gene end was trimmed by 2 bases and the J gene end by 6 bases; junction bases not matched to a gene: 11. As DNA, the CDR3 is TGCGCCAGCAGCTTAGGGGTAGCGGGGCCCGGGGATACGCAGTATTTT. Protein product: CASSLGVAGPGDTQYF.

The chain carries TRBV27 and TRBJ2-1; 11 bases map to TRBD2. Germline V gene lookup returns CDR1 MNHEY and CDR2 SMNVEV (reference sequence). The CDR3 loop spans 15 amino acids. J was trimmed by 7 bases and V by 4 bases; bases with no gene match: 6. CDR3 nucleotides: TGTGCCAGCAGTTATAGCGGGAGGGCCAGGAATGAGCAGTTCTTC. Residues: CASSYSGRARNEQFF.

The chain joins TRBV15 to TRBJ2-2; the D call may be TRBD1 or TRBD2 (5 bases each). Germline V gene data show CDR1 as LNHNV and CDR2 as YYDKDF (reference sequence). V was cut by 4 bases and J by 2 bases, with 14 bases left in between. The CDR3 runs 16 residues. The CDR3 bases are TGTGCCACCAGCACCGGGGCCGGGGTAAACACCGGGGAGCTGTTTTTT. It specifies CATSTGAGVNTGELFF.

The chain's CDR3 is CASSKESGESYEQYF. DNA of the CDR3: TGTGCCAGCAGTAAAGAAAGCGGGGAATCCTACGAGCAGTACTTC. The chain recombines TRBV2 with TRBJ2-7, with TRBD2 identical over 7 bases. The ends lost 5 bases at V and 1 base at J; junction bases unmatched: 8. The germline V gene encodes CDR1 SNHLY and CDR2 FYNNEI. The CDR3 length is 15 residues.

This chain connects TRBV10-3 to TRBJ2-3, with D unresolved. Germline V lookup: CDR1 ENHRY, CDR2 SYGVKD. V shed 2 bases and J shed 7 bases, with 4 bases lying between them. The CDR3 has 11 amino acids. CDR3 sequence (DNA): TGTGCCATCAGTGAGGAAAATACGCAGTATTTT. Its translation: CAISEENTQYF.